This TCR beta chain was sequenced in a study of cytomegalovirus exposure and HLA in healthy donors. The CDR3 covers 14 residues. Germline lookup yields CDR1 SQVTM and CDR2 ANQGSEA. 60 Vbeta and 13 Jbeta primers were used in PCR. Repertoires were generated with immunoSEQ multiplex PCR, while TCRdb's copy carries only in-frame clones and drops some. The table shows fewer than 55,000 clones, with approximately 57% occurring only once. The specimen was PBMCs. This chain joins TRBV29-1 and TRBJ1-5, with D unresolved. This sequence was found in a man aged 60 to 69 in good health and CMV-seropositive. CDR3 nucleotides: TGCAGGTCATTATCGGGGAGTATAAATCAGCCCCAGCATTTT. Translated: CRSLSGSINQPQHF.